The 12 T cell receptor beta chains presented below share a single source sample, sequenced in a study of T cells in Graves' hyperthyroidism and ophthalmopathy. From RNA transcripts, TCR beta CDR3 regions were amplified. Researchers ran a first-round RT-PCR on the TCR CDR3 using the HTBI primer set. TCRdb passed the multiplex PCR reads through MiXCR, listing each CDR3 protein once. The sample includes tens of thousands of distinct CDR3 sequences, roughly half seen only once; the top ten take approximately 3.6%. The sample was blood. Receptor source: a woman in her fifties or sixties with Graves' ophthalmopathy.

The chain combines TRBV7-2 with TRBJ2-1; D is tentatively TRBD1 or TRBD2 (6 bases each). CDR3 length: 15 amino acids. Per germline, CDR1 SGHTA and CDR2 FQGNSA. V was shortened by 4 bases and J by 1 base, with 11 bases between the two germline ends. CDR3 protein: CASSSKGGSYNEQFF. CDR3 nucleotides: TGTGCCAGCAGCTCGAAAGGGGGGTCCTACAATGAGCAGTTCTTC. The whole variable domain, filled in from reference TRBV7-2 and TRBJ2-1, reads GAGVSQSPSNKVTEKGKDVELRCDPISGHTALYWYRQSLGQGLEFLIYFQGNSAPDKSGLPSDRFSAERTGGSVSTLTIQRTQQEDSAVYLCASSSKGGSYNEQFFGPGTRLTVL.

The chain recombines TRBV9 with TRBJ1-4; 9 bases map to TRBD1. From germline, CDR1 is SGDLS and CDR2 YYNGEE. The CDR3 has 18 amino acids. V shed 3 bases and J 5 bases; nucleotides not matched to a gene: 14. The CDR3 region has the DNA TGTGCCAGCAGCGCCACTAGCGGGGGGGACAGGGAGAATGAAAAACTGTTTTTT. Amino acids: CASSATSGGDRENEKLFF. Combining the CDR3 with reference TRBV9 and TRBJ1-4 gives the whole variable domain DSGVTQTPKHLITATGQRVTLRCSPRSGDLSVYWYQQSLDQGLQFLIQYYNGEERAKGNILERFSAQQFPDLHSELNLSSLELGDSALYFCASSATSGGDRENEKLFFGSGTQLSVL.

The rearrangement links TRBV20-1 to TRBJ2-7, with D maybe TRBD2 (5 bases). Trimming stripped 3 bases from V and 3 bases from J, with 21 bases between. CDR3 length: 16 residues. Germline values: CDR1 DFQATT, CDR2 SNEGSKA (reference sequence). This CDR3 reads CSASEGRSARIYEQYF. CDR3 nucleotide sequence: TGCAGTGCTAGCGAGGGTAGAAGCGCACGAATCTACGAGCAGTACTTC.

Here the CDR3 DNA reads TGTGCCGTAGCACTCTCGCAGGGAACCTACGAGCAGTACTTC. The encoded protein is CAVALSQGTYEQYF. The chain joins TRBV11-2 to TRBJ2-7, with D maybe TRBD1 (5 bases). Trimming took off 11 bases at V and 2 bases at J, with 19 bases between the two ends. The CDR3 covers 14 residues. CDR1 SGHAT and CDR2 FQNNGV come from the germline V gene.

This clonotype has a count of ten or more. A much bigger clone sits one base away, suggesting this may be a read error. The CDR3 carries no conserved terminal phenylalanine or tryptophan, so it likely arises from a read error. The DNA is omitted, as the CDR3 cannot be located on it reliably, and the CDR3 follows TCRdb's listing. V usage is TRBV29-1 and J usage is TRBJ2-1; the table names TRBD1, a call not compared with the DNA. Germline assignment: CDR1 SQVTM and CDR2 ANQGSEA. Ends included, the CDR3 has 10 residues. The CDR3: CSGVEGGVFL.

This chain uses TRBV2 with TRBJ1-1; 8 positions match TRBD1. This CDR3 spans 14 amino acids. CDR1 SNHLY and CDR2 FYNNEI come from the germline V gene. The J segment lost 5 bases and the V segment lost 7 bases, leaving 9 bases of the junction unmatched. The CDR3: CASTGTGQGTEAFF. In DNA form, the CDR3 reads TGTGCCAGCACCGGGACAGGTCAAGGGACTGAAGCTTTCTTT.

The chain carries TRBV20-1 and TRBJ2-3; TRBD1 might be the D (7 bases). Germline V gene sequence: CDR1 DFQATT, CDR2 SNEGSKA (reference sequence). The V gene lost 5 bases and the J gene lost 11 bases, with 29 bases spanning the gap. The CDR3 totals 16 residues. The CDR3 is CSAGGVGDRAYNEQYF. Here the CDR3 DNA reads TGCAGTGCTGGAGGGGTGGGGGACAGAGCCTACAATGAGCAGTATTTT.

This rearrangement joins TRBV7-3 to TRBJ2-5, with a possible D match to TRBD2 (5 bases). The CDR3 runs 15 residues. V dropped 2 bases and J dropped 0 bases, with 10 bases sitting between them. Looked up from germline, CDR1 is SGHTA and CDR2 is FQGTGA. Here the CDR3 reads CASSLGGAHQETQYF. The CDR3 region has the DNA TGTGCCAGCAGCTTAGGAGGAGCCCACCAAGAGACCCAGTACTTC. Full variable domain (rest looked up from reference TRBV7-3 and TRBJ2-5): GAGVSQTPSNKVTEKGKYVELRCDPISGHTALYWYRQSLGQGPEFLIYFQGTGAADDSGLPNDRFFAVRPEGSVSTLKIQRTERGDSAVYLCASSLGGAHQETQYFGPGTRLLVL.

This clonotype was picked up a small number of times. No DNA is shown, since the ends of the CDR3 on it are uncertain; the CDR3 is the one TCRdb lists. This chain links TRBV29-1 with TRBJ1-1; the table gives TRBD1 as D, unverified against the DNA. Germline CDR1 is SQVTM and CDR2 is ANQGSEA. The CDR3 extends over 13 residues, inclusive of both ends. The CDR3 protein is CNVATGINTEAFF.

This clonotype was observed at least ten times. The chain recombines TRBV4-1 with TRBJ1-2, with a possible D match to TRBD1 (6 bases). The CDR3 has 13 residues. The V and J ends lost 1 base and 3 bases respectively, with 6 bases between them. CDR1 and CDR2 (germline): MGHRA, YSYEKL. In DNA, the CDR3 is TGCGCCAGCAGCCAAGGACAGGACTATGGCTACACCTTC. Protein: CASSQGQDYGYTF.

By its share, this clonotype is medium-sized. The rearrangement joins TRBV20-1 to TRBJ2-3, with 10 bases fitting TRBD2. V lost 2 bases to trimming and J lost 6 bases; unmatched junction nucleotides: 2. Germline V gene lookup returns CDR1 DFQATT and CDR2 SNEGSKA (reference sequence). The CDR3 contains 13 residues. CDR3 region: CSARRTSGDTQYF. The CDR3, as DNA: TGCAGTGCTAGACGGACTAGCGGTGATACGCAGTATTTT.

CDR3 nucleotide sequence: TGCAGTGCTAGAGATGGGCTAGCGGACCACAATGAGCAGTTCTTC. Its protein product is CSARDGLADHNEQFF. The rearrangement joins TRBV20-1 to TRBJ2-1, with 7 positions matching TRBD2. CDR3 length equals 15 residues. V shed 0 bases, J shed 5 bases, and the junction held 7 bases outside the gene matches. The V gene's germline CDR1 is DFQATT and CDR2 SNEGSKA (reference sequence).